Included here is one T cell receptor beta chain sequence, with context. This clonotype was seen at least ten times. The clone's antigen remains unknown. Per-nucleotide qualities are absent, and no much larger clonotype sits a single base away. The data were taken from a study of Graves' ophthalmopathy and Graves' hyperthyroidism (dated by TCRdb to the late 2010s). Context from the whole study: Peripheral blood was collected at initial diagnosis, prior to any treatment. TCR beta repertoire signatures were used to distinguish Graves' ophthalmopathy from Graves' hyperthyroidism and to predict progression to ophthalmopathy. In total, some 140 blood samples were TCR-sequenced: fewer than 50 ophthalmopathy, 75 hyperthyroidism and around 17 hyperthyroidism-to-ophthalmopathy patients. To explore V-J signatures that separate ophthalmopathy from hyperthyroidism, a discovery set of about a hundred patients was enrolled, consisting of approximately 45 with ophthalmopathy and some 56 with stable hyperthyroidism. The independent validation cohort included some 19 hyperthyroidism patients plus 17 patients who later progressed from hyperthyroidism to ophthalmopathy. In roughly 6 hyperthyroidism patients, T-cell repertoires of thyroid tissue and blood were compared. After sampling, hyperthyroidism patients received methimazole starting at 30 mg daily, and ophthalmopathy patients received high-dose intravenous methylprednisolone.

The CDR3 measures 14 amino acids from cysteine to phenylalanine. Just the 42-base CDR3 DNA is kept, in frame starting at base 1. CDR1 and CDR2, per the germline V gene, are MNHNS and SASEGT. Between the V and J ends, shortened by 4 bases and 4 bases respectively, the junction contains 14 bases. Patients with ophthalmopathy had moderately to severely active disease, with a Clinical Activity Score of 3 or more, a NOSPECS grade of 4 or more, and a disease duration of less than 3 months. Patients with other autoimmune diseases, uncontrolled infections, pregnancy or lactation were excluded. Clinical symptoms, serum thyroxine, TRAb, thyroid ultrasound and orbital computed tomography formed the basis of the diagnosis. PBMCs were isolated from about 9.2 ml of fresh peripheral blood by Ficoll-Paque density gradient centrifugation. Total RNA was extracted with Trizol reagent and quality-checked on an Agilent 2100 Bioanalyzer.

What the study reported, not specific to this receptor: Most of the expanded thyroid clonotypes with a frequency above 0.001 were also detected in blood, and it was suggested that the thyroid immune response may be reflected by blood repertoires. In validation, the model predicted ophthalmopathy progression with nearly 71% sensitivity and around 72% specificity; 12 predicted patients were CT-confirmed with GO in a median of around 6 months. In cross-validation, the 13-signature model distinguished ophthalmopathy from stable hyperthyroidism with about 90% sensitivity and 81.08% specificity, while in the test set the corresponding values were about 80% and 75%. Sample size was not statistically predetermined, and group allocation was not concealed from the investigators.

For repertoire sequencing, TCR beta CDR3 regions were amplified from RNA transcripts. The first round was an RT-PCR using HTBI primers with the Qiagen OneStep RT-PCR kit, and this first round was followed by a second-round multiplex PCR, then size selection and purification. Libraries were sequenced paired-end with 100 bp reads on an Illumina HiSeq2000. Per the source publication's procedure: SOAPnuke was used to process the reads, throwing out any read that had adapters, had uncalled bases, had a mean Phred below 15, or lacked an exact constant-primer or identifier match. COPE v1.2.5 was used to merge the high-quality paired reads. Unique nucleotide sequences were defined as clonotypes and aligned to IMGT TRB V, D and J references using MiTCR v1.1. Only V-J combinations with frequency above 0.0001 were analysed, covering around 99% of repertoires. For each V-J combination, a TCR clonal expansion and chaos score was defined as F50 clonal expansion divided by the chaos observed in the TCRdist matrix. Welch's t-statistics and random forest were used to reduce the features to about twelve V-J combinations, which were then used as input to a naive Bayes classifier. The Morisita-Horn index was used to measure how similar the thyroid and blood repertoires were. The public reads were reanalyzed by TCRdb: fastp trimming at Q25, MiXCR alignment, in-frame beta chains only. Here each entry gathers all rows of one CDR3 protein and keeps the most common genes and DNA. The authors' filters were not applied to this entry. Here the sample has around 660,000 distinct CDR3 sequences; just over 40% occur a single time. The ten largest clones capture under 3.5% of the sample.

The sample comprised peripheral blood. The sequence joins TRBV6-1 to TRBJ2-7, with TRBD1 tentatively as D gene (5 bases match). The source is an adult man with Graves' ophthalmopathy. CDR3 loop: CASSAGNQGYEQYF. The DNA sequence is given as TGTGCCAGCAGTGCCGGAAACCAGGGTTACGAGCAGTACTTC.